These T cell receptor beta chains were read from a single sample in a study of Ad26.COV2.S vaccination and SARS-CoV-2 variants. TCRdb's table, derived via immunoSEQ multiplex PCR, lists solely in-frame clones and lacks some. The table shows some 480,000 clones, with 87% occurring only once. The sample consisted of peripheral blood, taken in a trial of Ad26.COV2.S vaccine versus placebo. These TCRs come from a person between 18 and 59 years old who received the Ad26.COV2.S COVID-19 vaccine or a placebo. Both conserved end residues are part of each CDR3. D genes are given only for firm matches. Size is stated for part of the rows, as once, few or many counts, or as a class when the clone is expanded.

-	14	TRBV5-6	-	TRBJ2-7	TGTGCCAGCAGCTTTGGGAGCGCCCCCGGGGAGCAGTACTTC	CASSFGSAPGEQYF
TRBD2	15	TRBV6-2/TRBV6-3	-	TRBJ2-7	TGTGCCAGCAGCCTGTGGGCGGGAGCGGTAAACGAGCAGTACTTC	CASSLWAGAVNEQYF
-	14	TRBV5-1	-	TRBJ2-2	TGCGCCAGCCACCACTCGGGAGAATCCGGGGAGCTGTTTTTT	CASHHSGESGELFF
-	15	TRBV5-4	-	TRBJ2-7	TGTGCCAGCAGCTTTCGGCCCCGGGGCTCCTACGAGCAGTACTTC	CASSFRPRGSYEQYF
TRBD2	16	TRBV9	-	TRBJ2-1	TGTGCCAGCAGCGTAGGTTCGGGGGGAGCGGGAGATGAGCAGTTCTTC	CASSVGSGGAGDEQFF
-	13	TRBV28	-	TRBJ1-1	TGTGCCAGCAGTTTACCACAGAACACTGAAGCTTTCTTT	CASSLPQNTEAFF
-	10	TRBV20-1	-	TRBJ2-7	TGCAGTGCCGCTTCTGACGAGCAGTACTTC	CSAASDEQYF
TRBD2	19	TRBV5-1	-	TRBJ2-1	TGCGCCAGCAGCGACGGACTAGCGGGAGCCCCGAGCTCCTACAATGAGCAGTTCTTC	CASSDGLAGAPSSYNEQFF
-	11	TRBV9	-	TRBJ2-1	TGTGCCAGCCATGGAGGGGGGGAGCAGTTCTTC	CASHGGGEQFF
-	16	TRBV2	-	TRBJ1-4	TGTGCCAGCACCCGAAGGGGGTCCTGGGGGAATGAAAAACTGTTTTTT	CASTRRGSWGNEKLFF
-	15	TRBV5-1	-	TRBJ2-3	TGCGCCAGCAGCGACGGGGCGACTAGCACAGATACGCAGTATTTT	CASSDGATSTDTQYF
TRBD1	14	TRBV5-6	-	TRBJ1-2	TGTGCCAGCAGCTACCGGGACAGGGGGTATGGCTACACCTTC	CASSYRDRGYGYTF
-	14	TRBV15	-	TRBJ1-5	TGTGCCACCAGCTTCAGGGGTGGGAATCAGCCCCAGCATTTT	CATSFRGGNQPQHF
-	13	TRBV28	-	TRBJ1-5	TGTGCCAGCTCCTCTCGGGGGGATCAGCCCCAGCATTTT	CASSSRGDQPQHF
-	15	TRBV5-1	-	TRBJ1-1	TGCGCCAGCAGCTTCCGGGACGGGAAGAACACTGAAGCTTTCTTT	CASSFRDGKNTEAFF
TRBD2	14	TRBV27	-	TRBJ2-1	TGTGCCAGCAAGCGGGATCTCCCCTACAATGAGCAGTTCTTC	CASKRDLPYNEQFF
-	12	TRBV6-4	-	TRBJ2-7	TGTGCCAGCAGACAGTGCCCCTACGAGCAGTACTTC	CASRQCPYEQYF
-	11	TRBV12-3/TRBV12-4	-	TRBJ2-2	TGTGCCAGCAGCCGGAGCGGGGAGCTGTTTTTT	CASSRSGELFF
-	13	TRBV18	once	TRBJ1-1	TGTGCCAGCTCACAAACAGAGACCACTGAAGCTTTCTTT	CASSQTETTEAFF
TRBD1	16	TRBV30	-	TRBJ1-4	TGTGCCTGGAGTGTTGGTCTCAGGGGGCGGGATGAAAAACTGTTTTTT	CAWSVGLRGRDEKLFF
-	14	TRBV28	-	TRBJ1-1	TGTGCCAGCAGTTTAGGACGGGGGAACACTGAAGCTTTCTTT	CASSLGRGNTEAFF
-	13	TRBV6-2/TRBV6-3	-	TRBJ1-4	TGTGCCAGCAGTTACGACGGGAATGAAAAACTGTTTTTT	CASSYDGNEKLFF
-	11	TRBV30	-	TRBJ2-1	TGTGCCTGGGGGTTTCAGAATGAGCAGTTCTTC	CAWGFQNEQFF
-	15	TRBV5-4	-	TRBJ2-3	TGTGCCAGCAGCAAGGACGCATATAGCACAGATACGCAGTATTTT	CASSKDAYSTDTQYF
TRBD1	15	TRBV18	once	TRBJ1-2	TGTGCCAGCTCACCACTATCCCCAGGGGGCTATGGCTACACCTTC	CASSPLSPGGYGYTF
TRBD2	16	TRBV6-4	-	TRBJ2-2	TGTGCCAGCAGTTTGGGAACTAGCGCGAACACCGGGGAGCTGTTTTTT	CASSLGTSANTGELFF
TRBD1	14	TRBV14	-	TRBJ2-7	TGTGCCAGCAGCCACGACGGACAGGGCTACGAGCAGTACTTC	CASSHDGQGYEQYF
TRBD2	15	TRBV29-1	-	TRBJ2-1	TGCAGCGTTGTAACCCTAGCGGGAGGGCCTTATGAGCAGTTCTTC	CSVVTLAGGPYEQFF
-	15	TRBV7-3	-	TRBJ1-1	TGTGCCAGCAGCTTAATGGGGGGTCAGAACACTGAAGCTTTCTTT	CASSLMGGQNTEAFF
TRBD2	15	TRBV24-1	-	TRBJ2-1	TGTGCCACCAGTGATCCTGGGACTAGCGGTTTAGAGCAGTTCTTC	CATSDPGTSGLEQFF
-	12	TRBV29-1	-	TRBJ2-1	TGCAGCGTTGAAGGAGGGAGCGGTGAGCAGTTCTTC	CSVEGGSGEQFF
-	13	TRBV5-1	-	TRBJ2-7	TGCGCCAGCAGCTTGCGGGAGCACAACGAGCAGTACTTC	CASSLREHNEQYF
-	15	TRBV18	-	TRBJ2-6	TGTGCCAGCTCACCGGGTCAGTCTGGGGCCAACGTCCTGACTTTC	CASSPGQSGANVLTF
-	14	TRBV7-2	few	TRBJ2-2	TGTGCCAGCAGTCGAAATCGGGGTACCGGGGAGCTGTTTTTT	CASSRNRGTGELFF
TRBD2	15	TRBV24-1	-	TRBJ2-3	TGTGCCACCAGTGACGGTTTAGCGGGAGAAGCTACGCAGTATTTT	CATSDGLAGEATQYF
TRBD1	13	TRBV4-2	once	TRBJ1-2	TGTGCCAGCAGCCGGACAGGGGATAATGGCTACACCTTC	CASSRTGDNGYTF
TRBD1	14	TRBV7-8	once	TRBJ2-7	TGTGCCAGCAGCTTGAGACAGGGGATCTACGAGCAGTACTTC	CASSLRQGIYEQYF
-	20	TRBV19	-	TRBJ1-5	TGTGCCAGTAGTACTGCGAACACCGGGACACGGATTCGATCTTATCAGCCCCAGCATTTT	CASSTANTGTRIRSYQPQHF
TRBD2	16	TRBV5-4	-	TRBJ2-7	TGTGCCAGCAGCTTGGCCAGGGGCGGGAGGGCGTACGAGCAGTACTTC	CASSLARGGRAYEQYF
-	16	TRBV6-5	-	TRBJ2-7	TGTGCCAGCAGTTACTTAACCTCGGGAGCCCACTACGAGCAGTACTTC	CASSYLTSGAHYEQYF
-	12	TRBV5-8	-	TRBJ2-7	TGTGCCAGCAGCTTCCAAATCTACGAGCAGTACTTC	CASSFQIYEQYF
TRBD2	17	TRBV9	-	TRBJ2-2	TGTGCCAGCAGCGCCCGAGGACTAGCGGGAGATACCGGGGAGCTGTTTTTT	CASSARGLAGDTGELFF
TRBD2	14	TRBV5-5	-	TRBJ2-2	TGTGCCAGCAGCCCCCGGGGGGGTTCCGGGGAGCTGTTTTTT	CASSPRGGSGELFF
-	15	TRBV29-1	-	TRBJ2-5	TGCAGCGTTGACGGAGGCGGGGCTAGAGGAGAGACCCAGTACTTC	CSVDGGGARGETQYF
-	11	TRBV5-8	-	TRBJ2-1	TGTGCCAGCAGCTTGCTCGATGAGCAGTTCTTC	CASSLLDEQFF